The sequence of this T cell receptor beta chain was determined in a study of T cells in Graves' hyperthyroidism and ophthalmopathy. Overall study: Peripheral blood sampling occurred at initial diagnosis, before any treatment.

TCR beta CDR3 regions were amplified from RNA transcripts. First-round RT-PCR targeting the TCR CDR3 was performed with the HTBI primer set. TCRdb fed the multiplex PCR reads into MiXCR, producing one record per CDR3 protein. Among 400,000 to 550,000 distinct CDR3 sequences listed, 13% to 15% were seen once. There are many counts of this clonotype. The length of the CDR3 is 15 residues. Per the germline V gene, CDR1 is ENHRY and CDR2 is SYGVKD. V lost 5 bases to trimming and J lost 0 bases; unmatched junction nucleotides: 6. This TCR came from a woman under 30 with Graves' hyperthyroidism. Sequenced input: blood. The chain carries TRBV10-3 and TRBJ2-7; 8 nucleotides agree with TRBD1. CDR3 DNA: TGTGCCATCAGTAAGGGACAGGCTACCTCCTACGAGCAGTACTTC. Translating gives CAISKGQATSYEQYF.